This passage covers 13 T cell receptor beta chains from one sample sequenced in a study of blood T cell repertoires in COVID-19. The repertoire was sequenced with immunoSEQ multiplex PCR; TCRdb's copy has only in-frame clones and lacks some. The profile shows about 76,000 clones, 86% of them singletons. Sequencing was carried out using peripheral blood. The receptors originated from a human donor in a cohort sampled during active COVID-19.

The chain uses TRBV6-6 and TRBJ2-1; weak D call: TRBD1 (6 bases). The CDR3 extends over 14 amino acids. Trimming removed 3 bases at V and 4 bases at J, with 10 bases between. Looked up from germline, CDR1 is MNHNY and CDR2 is SVGAGI (reference sequence). The CDR3 DNA follows: TGTGCCAGCAGTTATGGACAGACTTACAATGAGCAGTTCTTC. Residues: CASSYGQTYNEQFF.

The rearrangement joins TRBV4-2 to TRBJ1-1, with TRBD1 identical over 9 bases. Germline V CDR1 and CDR2: LGHNA, YNFKEQ. This CDR3 region has 16 residues. The V and J ends lost 1 base and 4 bases, in that order; junction bases with no gene match: 7. As DNA, the CDR3 is TGTGCCAGCAGCCAAGTTATGGGACAGGGCCCCACTGAAGCTTTCTTT. This encodes CASSQVMGQGPTEAFF.

This chain uses TRBV6-6 with TRBJ2-2; D is uncertain. The germline V and J ends were trimmed by 7 bases and 6 bases, with 12 bases remaining between them. Germline V gene lookup returns CDR1 MNHNY and CDR2 SVGAGI (reference sequence). This CDR3 is built from 13 residues. The CDR3 region is CASKDAKSGELFF. The CDR3 coding sequence is TGTGCCAGCAAAGATGCTAAATCCGGGGAGCTGTTTTTT.

This clone was seen a few times. The chain has TRBV24-1 and TRBJ2-2, with TRBD2 matching 8 bases. J gave up 1 base and V 3 bases, and 9 bases lay outside the gene matches. CDR1 and CDR2 (germline): KGHDR, SFDVKD. The CDR3 contains 18 residues. CDR3 amino acids: CATSDAAGGHGNTGELFF. The CDR3 DNA is TGTGCCACCAGTGATGCGGCGGGAGGACATGGGAACACCGGGGAGCTGTTTTTT.

The chain couples TRBV6-6 to TRBJ1-6; D remains ambiguous. The CDR3 is 14 amino acids. With 0 bases removed from V and 7 bases from J, the gap between germline ends came to 7 bases. CDR1 and CDR2 from the germline V gene are MNHNY and SVGAGI (reference sequence). The CDR3 reads CASSYSEINSPLHF. CDR3 DNA: TGTGCCAGCAGTTACTCGGAGATAAATTCACCCCTCCACTTT.

This chain connects TRBV4-2 to TRBJ2-4; D is perhaps TRBD1 (6 bases). Trimming stripped 4 bases from V and 4 bases from J, with 14 bases between. The CDR3 loop spans 15 amino acids. Germline V gives CDR1 LGHNA, CDR2 YNFKEQ. The CDR3, as DNA: TGTGCCAGCAGCCCCAGAGGGCAGGGGAAAAACATTCAGTACTTC. Translating it yields CASSPRGQGKNIQYF.

This sequence joins TRBV4-3 and TRBJ1-5, with D hard to call. The germline V gene has CDR1 LGHNA and CDR2 YSLEER. The CDR3 totals 15 residues. The V end was cut by 1 base, the J end by 0 bases, with 7 bases between. In nucleotides, the CDR3 is TGCGCCAGCAGCCAAGGCGCAAATAGCAATCAGCCCCAGCATTTT. It yields the protein CASSQGANSNQPQHF.

This clone appeared a single time. The chain uses TRBV7-2 and TRBJ1-1, with 7 bases lining up with TRBD1. Looked up from germline, CDR1 is SGHTA and CDR2 is FQGNSA. After removal of 4 bases from V and 5 bases from J, the junction contained 7 bases not matched to a gene. CDR3 size: 14 residues. This chain's CDR3 is CASSSDPRGTEAFF. The DNA of the CDR3 is TGTGCCAGCAGCTCCGACCCCAGGGGGACTGAAGCTTTCTTT. The full variable domain, its missing parts supplied by reference TRBV7-2 and TRBJ1-1, is GAGVSQSPSNKVTEKGKDVELRCDPISGHTALYWYRQSLGQGLEFLIYFQGNSAPDKSGLPSDRFSAERTGGSVSTLTIQRTQQEDSAVYLCASSSDPRGTEAFFGQGTRLTVV.

The chain uses TRBV3-1 (or the pseudogene TRBV3-2) and TRBJ2-7; TRBD2 might be the D (6 bases). With 4 bases removed from V and 0 bases from J, the gap between germline ends came to 10 bases. Per the germline V gene, CDR1 is LGHDT and CDR2 is YNNKEL (reference sequence). The CDR3 extends over 14 amino acids. CDR3 DNA: TGTGCCAGCAGCCTCGGGACTCCCTCCTACGAGCAGTACTTC. This translates into CASSLGTPSYEQYF.

This chain connects TRBV5-1 to TRBJ2-5; D may be TRBD2 (5 bases). Germline V gene sequence: CDR1 SGHRS, CDR2 YFSETQ. The CDR3 has 13 residues. Trimming cost V 5 bases and J 2 bases, with 10 bases left between them. Here the CDR3 reads CASSGGRQETQYF. The CDR3, as DNA: TGCGCCAGCAGTGGAGGCAGACAAGAGACCCAGTACTTC. Combining the CDR3 with reference TRBV5-1 and TRBJ2-5 gives the whole variable domain KAGVTQTPRYLIKTRGQQVTLSCSPISGHRSVSWYQQTPGQGLQFLFEYFSETQRNKGNFPGRFSGRQFSNSRSEMNVSTLELGDSALYLCASSGGRQETQYFGPGTRLLVL.

The V gene is TRBV11-3, the J gene TRBJ2-1, with TRBD2 identical over 14 bases. Germline V lookup: CDR1 SGHNT, CDR2 YENEEA. V trimming: 4 bases; J trimming: 7 bases; junction bases outside the gene matches: 6. This CDR3 is 16 amino acids long. CDR3 region: CASSSPGLAGANEQFF. In DNA form, the CDR3 reads TGTGCCAGCAGCTCACCGGGACTAGCGGGAGCAAATGAGCAGTTCTTC.

J is TRBJ1-1 and V is TRBV4-1; 8 nucleotides match TRBD1. Trimming at V came to 4 bases and at J to 0 bases, leaving 7 bases not matched to a gene. CDR1 MGHRA and CDR2 YSYEKL come from the germline V gene. The CDR3 runs 16 residues. The CDR3, as DNA: TGCGCCAGCAGCCCCCGGACAGGGTCCATGAACACTGAAGCTTTCTTT. It codes for CASSPRTGSMNTEAFF.

CDR3 DNA sequence: TGCAGCGCCCTCACAGGGGACCGCTACGAGCAGTACTTC. Its protein is CSALTGDRYEQYF. The chain carries TRBV29-1 and TRBJ2-7; 7 bases map to TRBD1. Germline V gene lookup returns CDR1 SQVTM and CDR2 ANQGSEA. The trim removed 7 bases at V and 3 bases at J, leaving 9 bases unmatched. The CDR3 extends over 13 amino acids.